Listed here are 32 T cell receptor beta chains from one sample, sequenced in a study of blood T cell repertoires in COVID-19. The protocol was immunoSEQ multiplex PCR, while the TCRdb copy is restricted to in-frame clones and leaves out a portion. The sample includes 150,000 or so clones, more than 70% of them seen just once. The specimen was PBMCs or T cells enriched from blood (not recorded which). These receptors came from a woman between 45 and 65 years old in a cohort exposed to, infected with or recovered from COVID-19 (not recorded which).

V is TRBV5-5 and J is TRBJ2-7; 9 bases line up with TRBD1. Per germline, CDR1 SGHKS and CDR2 YYEKEE (reference sequence). CDR3 length equals 17 residues. V lost 3 bases, J lost 4 bases, and 14 bases stayed unmatched. The CDR3 bases are TGTGCCAGCAGCTCGCCCCCGACAGGGGGTCCTACTTACGAGCAGTACTTC. It is translated as CASSSPPTGGPTYEQYF.

This clone was seen more than once but under ten times. V and J are TRBV23-1 and TRBJ2-1; a weak D match, TRBD2 (5 bases). TRBV23-1 belongs to the ORF category, with a function that is uncertain. This CDR3 is built from 13 residues. V gave up 10 bases and J gave up 5 bases, with 15 bases separating them. The CDR3 region is CATYQPGNNEQFF. CDR3 coding DNA: TGCGCCACCTATCAGCCGGGAAACAATGAGCAGTTCTTC.

This chain links TRBV24-1 with TRBJ2-3, with a weak D call TRBD2 (5 bases). The CDR3 sequence is 17 residues long. With 4 bases removed from V and 0 bases from J, the gap between germline ends came to 16 bases. The germline V gene encodes CDR1 KGHDR and CDR2 SFDVKD. This CDR3 is CATSDERKGGSTDTQYF. As DNA, the CDR3 is TGTGCCACCAGTGACGAAAGAAAGGGCGGGAGCACAGATACGCAGTATTTT.

This rearrangement joins TRBV5-1 to TRBJ2-1; 7 bases agree with TRBD2. After removal of 0 bases from V and 2 bases from J, the junction contained 5 bases not matched to a gene. The CDR3 spans 16 residues. Germline V lookup: CDR1 SGHRS, CDR2 YFSETQ. The CDR3, as DNA: TGCGCCAGCAGCTTGGTTCTAGCGGAGCCCTACAATGAGCAGTTCTTC. Amino acids: CASSLVLAEPYNEQFF.

This clone has just one count. At one boundary the junction diverges from the germline segment, which might be a read error. The V call is TRBV3-1 (or the pseudogene TRBV3-2), the J call TRBJ2-7; possible D gene TRBD1, 5 bases. CDR3 length: 13 residues. The germline CDR1 and CDR2 sequences are LGHDT and YNNKEL (reference sequence). CDR3 bases: TGTGCCAGCAGCCAAGGACAGACCTACGGGCAGTACTTC. Translating it yields CASSQGQTYGQYF.

This chain uses TRBV5-1 with TRBJ1-4, with D possibly being TRBD1 (5 bases). Trimming removed 0 bases at V and 3 bases at J, with 6 bases between. Germline CDR1 reads SGHRS; CDR2 reads YFSETQ. This CDR3 has 14 residues. For the CDR3, the DNA is TGCGCCAGCAGCTTGGAGGGGTCTAATGAAAAACTGTTTTTT. As protein: CASSLEGSNEKLFF.

The chain employs TRBV2 and TRBJ2-5; a possible D gene is TRBD1 (6 bases). V dropped 3 bases and J dropped 1 base, with 12 bases sitting between them. CDR3 length equals 15 residues. CDR1 and CDR2 (germline): SNHLY, FYNNEI. This CDR3 reads CASSELETGQETQYF. DNA for the CDR3: TGTGCCAGCAGTGAGCTAGAGACAGGCCAAGAGACCCAGTACTTC.

The CDR3 region is CASRDRGPGEQYF. The CDR3 bases are TGTGCCAGCAGGGACCGGGGTCCGGGGGAGCAGTACTTC. V usage is TRBV6-5 and J usage is TRBJ2-7; D may be TRBD2 (5 bases). The CDR3 is 13 amino acids. V lost 6 bases and J 7 bases, leaving 16 bases between the germline ends. Germline V CDR1 and CDR2: MNHEY, SVGAGI.

The genes are TRBV5-1 and TRBJ1-1; maybe TRBD1 (6 bases). Trimming took off 3 bases at V and 3 bases at J, with 15 bases between the two ends. From germline, CDR1 is SGHRS and CDR2 YFSETQ. The CDR3 spans 15 residues. The CDR3 region is CASSSKAGADTEAFF. The DNA for the CDR3 is TGCGCCAGCAGCTCTAAAGCAGGGGCTGACACTGAAGCTTTCTTT.

The chain combines TRBV11-2 with TRBJ1-5; 8 bases are shared with TRBD1. Trimming took 1 base from V and 0 from J; bases not matched to a gene: 5. This CDR3 region has 17 residues. Germline values: CDR1 SGHAT, CDR2 FQNNGV. The DNA for the CDR3 is TGTGCCAGCAGCTTAGTTTGGGACAGGAATAGCAATCAGCCCCAGCATTTT. This translates into CASSLVWDRNSNQPQHF. The full variable domain, its missing parts supplied by reference TRBV11-2 and TRBJ1-5, is EAGVAQSPRYKIIEKRQSVAFWCNPISGHATLYWYQQILGQGPKLLIQFQNNGVVDDSQLPKDRFSAERLKGVDSTLKIQPAKLEDSAVYLCASSLVWDRNSNQPQHFGDGTRLSIL.

The chain carries TRBV18 and TRBJ2-1; TRBD1 matches at 7 bases. The CDR3 extends over 13 amino acids. Trimming cost V 8 bases and J 12 bases; bases outside gene matches: 13. The germline V gene encodes CDR1 KGHSH and CDR2 LQKENI. CDR3 nucleotide sequence: TGTGCCAGCACAACCACAGGGGTCAGTGGGCAGTTCTTC. Translation: CASTTTGVSGQFF.

The chain carries TRBV11-2 and TRBJ2-6, with D maybe TRBD1 (6 bases). Per the germline V gene, CDR1 is SGHAT and CDR2 is FQNNGV. The CDR3 loop spans 15 amino acids. V lost 6 bases and J 2 bases, leaving 11 bases between the germline ends. CDR3 in amino acids: CASRPWGPGANVLTF. DNA for the CDR3: TGTGCCAGCAGACCTTGGGGGCCTGGGGCCAACGTCCTGACTTTC.

The genes are TRBV4-1 and TRBJ2-7, with D perhaps matching TRBD2 (5 bases). V shed 0 bases and J shed 2 bases, with 11 bases lying between them. CDR1 and CDR2 from the germline V gene are MGHRA and YSYEKL. The CDR3 contains 15 residues. CDR3 in amino acids: CASSQEKRVTYEQYF. DNA of the CDR3: TGCGCCAGCAGCCAAGAGAAGAGGGTTACCTACGAGCAGTACTTC.

The chain carries TRBV4-1 and TRBJ2-1, with D perhaps TRBD2 (5 bases). CDR3 size: 16 residues. V lost 1 base to trimming and J lost 5 bases, with 15 bases between them. Germline assignment: CDR1 MGHRA and CDR2 YSYEKL. DNA for the CDR3: TGCGCCAGCAGCCAAGCAGGAGGATGGCCTGACAATGAGCAGTTCTTC. Its protein is CASSQAGGWPDNEQFF.

The V and J genes are TRBV12-5 and TRBJ1-1; a possible D gene is TRBD1 (6 bases). V lost 6 bases and J 2 bases, leaving 10 bases between the germline ends. Germline CDR1 is LGHNT and CDR2 is FRNRAP. This CDR3 is 13 amino acids long. CDR3 region: CASGKQGNTEAFF. The CDR3 DNA reads as TGTGCTAGTGGGAAACAGGGTAACACTGAAGCTTTCTTT.

The rearrangement uses TRBV4-3 and TRBJ2-5; 9 nucleotides line up with TRBD2. Germline assignment: CDR1 LGHNA and CDR2 YSLEER. J was trimmed by 5 bases and V by 0 bases; bases with no gene match: 13. The CDR3 is 18 amino acids. The CDR3 reads CASSQDLNAAGGQETQYF. DNA of the CDR3: TGCGCCAGCAGCCAAGATTTAAATGCGGCGGGGGGGCAGGAGACCCAGTACTTC.

The V gene is TRBV6-1, the J gene TRBJ1-5; tentatively, D is TRBD1 (6 bases). The V end lost 2 bases, the J end lost 0 bases, and 23 bases lay between the germline ends. Germline V CDR1 and CDR2: MNHNS, SASEGT. The CDR3 consists of 20 residues. The CDR3 region has the DNA TGTGCCAGCAGTGAAAAAGGGGGGGGATCTTATGAATATAGCAATCAGCCCCAGCATTTT. Translating it yields CASSEKGGGSYEYSNQPQHF.

This chain connects TRBV13 to TRBJ2-5, with 12 positions matching TRBD2. The CDR3 consists of 17 residues. The V segment lost 6 bases and the J segment 3 bases; nucleotides outside the gene matches: 11. CDR1 is PRHDT and CDR2 is FYEKMQ in the germline V gene (reference sequence). CDR3 coding DNA: TGTGCCAGCAGGGAGACTAGCGGGAGAAAGAAGGAAGAGACCCAGTACTTC. The encoded protein is CASRETSGRKKEETQYF.

The CDR3 protein is CASSGTGDNQPQHF. CDR3 sequence (DNA): TGTGCCAGCAGCGGGACAGGGGACAATCAGCCCCAGCATTTT. The chain employs TRBV6-5 and TRBJ1-5, with 10 bases fitting TRBD1. V shed 6 bases, J shed 3 bases, and the junction held 2 bases outside the gene matches. This CDR3 spans 14 amino acids. The V gene's germline CDR1 is MNHEY and CDR2 SVGAGI.

The V call is TRBV5-1, the J call TRBJ1-5; tentative D call: TRBD1 (6 bases). CDR1 is SGHRS and CDR2 is YFSETQ in the germline V gene. The length of the CDR3 is 13 residues. V was cut by 8 bases and J by 0 bases, with 9 bases left in between. This chain's CDR3 is CASRQDSNQPQHF. CDR3 in DNA: TGCGCCAGTCGACAGGATAGCAATCAGCCCCAGCATTTT.

The V and J genes are TRBV7-9 and TRBJ1-1; no firm D call. This CDR3 is built from 12 residues. V was trimmed by 10 bases and J by 5 bases, leaving 14 bases between them. Germline V lookup: CDR1 SEHNR, CDR2 FQNEAQ (reference sequence). CDR3 nucleotide sequence: TGTGCCACCATCGGTCCCGAGACTGAAGCTTTCTTT. It specifies CATIGPETEAFF.

The chain links TRBV3-1 (or the pseudogene TRBV3-2) to TRBJ2-1; TRBD2 is a possible D gene (6 bases). CDR3 size: 17 residues. CDR1 and CDR2 (germline): LGHDT, YNNKEL (reference sequence). V was clipped by 4 bases and J by 0 bases, with 16 bases between them. The CDR3 region is CASSLLASGLSYNEQFF. The CDR3 bases are TGTGCCAGCAGCCTCCTAGCCAGCGGGCTCTCCTACAATGAGCAGTTCTTC.

V usage is TRBV4-1 and J usage is TRBJ1-6; 7 bases fit TRBD1. The CDR3 runs 15 residues. V shed 0 bases, J shed 8 bases, and the junction held 4 bases outside the gene matches. Germline CDR1 is MGHRA and CDR2 is YSYEKL. Here the CDR3 reads CASSQDPTGYSPLHF. CDR3 coding DNA: TGCGCCAGCAGCCAAGATCCGACAGGGTATTCACCCCTCCACTTT.

CDR3 sequence (DNA): TGCGCCAGCAGCCCGGTGTACACTAGCGGGGGCCACAATGAGCAGTTCTTC. Its translation is CASSPVYTSGGHNEQFF. This chain connects TRBV4-3 to TRBJ2-1, with 11 bases aligning to TRBD2. CDR1 and CDR2 from the germline V gene are LGHNA and YSLEER. Losses at the gene ends were 4 bases for V and 5 bases for J; bases not matched to a gene: 10. The CDR3 is made up of 17 amino acids.

CDR3 sequence reads: CASSFRNTEAFF. The CDR3 nucleotides read TGTGCCAGCAGTTTTAGAAACACTGAAGCTTTCTTT. This rearrangement joins TRBV28 to TRBJ1-1, with D unresolved. Germline CDR1 and CDR2: MDHEN and SYDVKM. The CDR3 covers 12 residues. With 3 bases removed from V and 2 bases from J, the gap between germline ends came to 4 bases.

V and J are TRBV7-9 and TRBJ2-5; 7 positions agree with TRBD1. The V segment lost 1 base and the J segment 4 bases; nucleotides outside the gene matches: 6. Germline loops: CDR1 SEHNR, CDR2 FQNEAQ (reference sequence). CDR3 length: 15 residues. CDR3 sequence: CASSLGNSGGETQYF. DNA for the CDR3: TGTGCCAGCAGCTTAGGTAACTCAGGGGGAGAGACCCAGTACTTC.

The chain couples TRBV6-5 to TRBJ2-5; 11 bases are shared with TRBD1. Germline CDR1 MNHEY, CDR2 SVGAGI. V lost 6 bases to trimming and J lost 7 bases; unmatched junction nucleotides: 10. The CDR3 loop spans 15 amino acids. CDR3 loop: CASSVQDGTGGTQYF. The CDR3 nucleotides read TGTGCCAGCAGCGTACAGGACGGGACAGGGGGGACCCAGTACTTC.

This clone was observed a handful of times. The J gene is TRBJ2-4, the V gene TRBV7-9; weak D call: TRBD2 (5 bases). The V and J ends lost 3 bases and 3 bases respectively, with 9 bases between them. The germline CDR1 and CDR2 sequences are SEHNR and FQNEAQ (reference sequence). The CDR3 consists of 14 residues. The CDR3 loop is CASSFSSFKNIQYF. CDR3 nucleotide sequence: TGTGCCAGCAGCTTTTCTAGCTTCAAAAACATTCAGTACTTC.

The rearrangement uses TRBV6-4 and TRBJ2-6; no clear D. CDR3 length equals 13 residues. Germline CDR1 reads MRHNA; CDR2 reads SNTAGT. The CDR3 nucleotides are TGTCCTCAACTCTCCTCTGGGGCCAACGTCCTGACTTTC. It is translated as CPQLSSGANVLTF.

The chain joins TRBV12-3 or TRBV12-4 to TRBJ1-6; D is uncertain. This CDR3 is 13 amino acids long. Trimming stripped 2 bases from V and 7 bases from J, with 6 bases between. DNA of the CDR3: TGTGCCAGCAGTTTAAAACAGAATTCACCCCTCCACTTT. Translating it yields CASSLKQNSPLHF.

This clone was counted a few times. V gene TRBV4-1 combines with J gene TRBJ2-5; the D gene is possibly TRBD2 (6 bases). CDR3 length: 15 residues. Germline V CDR1 and CDR2: MGHRA, YSYEKL. With 4 bases removed from V and 5 bases from J, the gap between germline ends came to 17 bases. CDR3 in DNA: TGCGCCAGCAGCCCGTCGCGGAGGGACTGGGAGACCCAGTACTTC. Its translation is CASSPSRRDWETQYF.

V gene TRBV6-5 combines with J gene TRBJ2-5, with unresolved D. From germline, CDR1 is MNHEY and CDR2 SVGAGI. V lost 2 bases, J lost 2 bases, and 6 bases lay in between. The CDR3 extends over 13 amino acids. The CDR3 sequence is CASSYIRQETQYF. The CDR3, as DNA: TGTGCCAGCAGTTACATCCGGCAAGAGACCCAGTACTTC.